This T cell receptor (beta chain) originates from a study of blood T cell repertoires in COVID-19. At the level of the study: Some COVID-19 samples were acute and others convalescent; all came from the United States, Italy and Spain. PBMCs, B-cell-depleted T cells, or T cells provided the cDNA or gDNA that made up the material.

Per the original methods: Reference gene primers were amplified, and this amplification served to estimate nucleated cell counts. The table came from immunoSEQ multiplex PCR; TCRdb's copy has only in-frame clones and leaves some out. D and trimming come from the DNA, and the V and J calls and clone size come from that table. This sample has 60,000 or so clones; about 73% occur once, and the top ten carry 28%. In germline, CDR1 is LGHDT, CDR2 YNNKEL (reference sequence). The CDR3 spans 14 residues. Trimming took off 4 bases at V and 2 bases at J, with 11 bases between the two ends. The sequence derives from a woman older than 75 with acute or convalescent COVID-19. Sequenced material: peripheral blood. This chain uses TRBV3-1 (or the pseudogene TRBV3-2) with TRBJ1-2; tentatively, D is TRBD1 (6 bases). CDR3 amino acids: CASSPWDTNYGYTF. The CDR3 region has the DNA TGTGCCAGCAGCCCCTGGGACACAAACTATGGCTACACCTTC.